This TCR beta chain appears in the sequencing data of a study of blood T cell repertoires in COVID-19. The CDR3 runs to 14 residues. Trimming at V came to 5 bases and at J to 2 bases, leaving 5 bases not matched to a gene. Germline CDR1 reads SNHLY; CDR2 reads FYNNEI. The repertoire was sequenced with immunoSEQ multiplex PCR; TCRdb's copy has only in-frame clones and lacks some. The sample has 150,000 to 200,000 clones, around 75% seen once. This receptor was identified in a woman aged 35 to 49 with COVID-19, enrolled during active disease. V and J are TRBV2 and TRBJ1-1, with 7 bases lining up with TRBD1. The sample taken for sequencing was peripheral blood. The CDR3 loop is CASSSTGRNTEAFF. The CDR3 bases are TGTGCCAGCAGTTCGACAGGGCGAAACACTGAAGCTTTCTTT. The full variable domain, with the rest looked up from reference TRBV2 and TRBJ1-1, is EPEVTQTPSHQVTQMGQEVILRCVPISNHLYFYWYRQILGQKVEFLVSFYNNEISEKSEIFDDQFSVERPDGSNFTLKIRSTKLEDSAMYFCASSSTGRNTEAFFGQGTRLTVV.